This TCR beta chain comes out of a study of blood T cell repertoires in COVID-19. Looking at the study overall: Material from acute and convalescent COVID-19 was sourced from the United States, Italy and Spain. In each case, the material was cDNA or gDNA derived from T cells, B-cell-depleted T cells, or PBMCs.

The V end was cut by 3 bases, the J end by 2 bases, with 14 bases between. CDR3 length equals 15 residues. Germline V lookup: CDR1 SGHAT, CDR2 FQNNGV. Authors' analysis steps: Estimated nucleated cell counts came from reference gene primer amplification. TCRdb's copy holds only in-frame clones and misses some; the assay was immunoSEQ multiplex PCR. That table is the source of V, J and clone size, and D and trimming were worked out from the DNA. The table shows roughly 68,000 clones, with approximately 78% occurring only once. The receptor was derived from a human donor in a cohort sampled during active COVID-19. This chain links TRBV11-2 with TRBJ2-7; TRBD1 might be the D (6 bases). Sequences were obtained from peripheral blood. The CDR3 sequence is CASSLGAHGPYEQYF. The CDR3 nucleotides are TGTGCCAGCAGCTTGGGGGCCCACGGGCCCTACGAGCAGTACTTC.